The 29 T cell receptor beta chains below all came from one sample that was sequenced in a study of blood T cell repertoires in COVID-19 (dated by TCRdb to about 2020). Libraries were constructed by the immunoSEQ multiplex PCR assay. Drawn from immuneACCESS, this table holds only the in-frame rearrangements with V and J called that TCRdb kept. Clones are partly lost; checked studies trace under half to an unresolved V gene and leave the rest unexplained. The sample records around 300,000 clones, more than 80% of which are singletons. The ten largest clones add up to under 2.5% of the sample. Sequences were obtained from PBMCs or T cells enriched from blood (not recorded which). The receptor set was obtained from a woman aged 18-29 years who had recovered from COVID-19.

The chain carries TRBV6-2 or TRBV6-3 and TRBJ2-3; weak D call: TRBD1 (6 bases). The length of the CDR3 is 16 residues. V shed 2 bases and J shed 2 bases, with 14 bases lying between them. Germline V gene lookup returns CDR1 MNHEY and CDR2 SVGEGT. The CDR3 region has the DNA TGTGCCAGCAGTTACCCCGGGACATCGGTCACAGATACGCAGTATTTT. Amino acids: CASSYPGTSVTDTQYF.

The genes are TRBV2 and TRBJ1-1, with 7 bases lining up with TRBD1. The CDR3 has 15 residues. The V segment lost 4 bases and the J segment 3 bases; nucleotides outside the gene matches: 8. The V gene's germline CDR1 is SNHLY and CDR2 FYNNEI. CDR3 amino acids: CASSGGPGGHTEAFF. CDR3 bases: TGTGCCAGCAGTGGGGGCCCAGGGGGTCACACTGAAGCTTTCTTT.

This chain joins TRBV4-1 and TRBJ2-3, with 7 bases fitting TRBD2. Germline CDR1 and CDR2: MGHRA and YSYEKL. CDR3 length: 16 residues. Unmatched junction bases numbered 9, after V lost 4 bases and J lost 2 bases. This chain's CDR3 is CASSPQAGWDTDTQYF. The CDR3 DNA reads as TGCGCCAGCAGCCCCCAAGCGGGGTGGGACACAGATACGCAGTATTTT.

The chain recombines TRBV7-9 with TRBJ2-7, with D uncertain. Germline values: CDR1 SEHNR, CDR2 FQNEAQ (reference sequence). The CDR3 consists of 15 residues. V lost 1 base and J lost 2, with 12 bases in between. CDR3 nucleotides: TGTGCCAGCAGCTTAGGGCAGGCTAATACCTACGAGCAGTACTTC. Protein product: CASSLGQANTYEQYF.

A remark on this clone: Other DNA sequences in this specimen translate into the identical CDR3. This rearrangement joins TRBV7-2 to TRBJ2-3; TRBD2 agrees at 7 bases. Germline V gene data show CDR1 as SGHTA and CDR2 as FQGNSA. V lost 5 bases, J lost 2 bases, and 4 bases stayed unmatched. There are 14 residues in the CDR3. CDR3 sequence (DNA): TGTGCCAGCAGCCCGGGAGGCTTCACAGATACGCAGTATTTT. Amino acid sequence: CASSPGGFTDTQYF. Full variable domain (outside the CDR3, taken from reference TRBV7-2 and TRBJ2-3): GAGVSQSPSNKVTEKGKDVELRCDPISGHTALYWYRQSLGQGLEFLIYFQGNSAPDKSGLPSDRFSAERTGGSVSTLTIQRTQQEDSAVYLCASSPGGFTDTQYFGPGTRLTVL.

The genes are TRBV3-1 (or the pseudogene TRBV3-2) and TRBJ1-2; D possibly corresponds to TRBD1 (5 bases). The CDR3 extends over 13 amino acids. Germline assignment: CDR1 LGHDT and CDR2 YNNKEL (reference sequence). V lost 1 base to trimming and J lost 6 bases, with 9 bases between them. DNA of the CDR3: TGTGCCAGCAGCCAAGGCAGGGTTCATGGCTACACCTTC. It codes for CASSQGRVHGYTF.

This chain links TRBV14 with TRBJ1-1; tentatively, D is TRBD1 (6 bases). The length of the CDR3 is 13 residues. Germline V lookup: CDR1 SGHDN, CDR2 FVKESK. The ends were cut back, 1 base at V and 9 bases at J, with 12 bases in the middle. CDR3 in amino acids: CASSQAGAEKAFF. The CDR3, as DNA: TGTGCCAGCAGCCAAGCAGGGGCCGAAAAAGCTTTCTTT.

In nucleotides, the CDR3 is TGCGCCAGCAGCTCGGGGGAGCTTACGCAGTATTTT. Translating it yields CASSSGELTQYF. This chain connects TRBV5-1 to TRBJ2-3; TRBD2 might be the D (6 bases). The CDR3 loop spans 12 amino acids. Deletions cut 3 bases from V and 8 bases from J, with 10 bases between. The germline CDR1 and CDR2 sequences are SGHRS and YFSETQ.

V gene TRBV28 combines with J gene TRBJ2-7, with TRBD1 identical over 10 bases. The CDR3 is 16 residues long. Per the germline V gene, CDR1 is MDHEN and CDR2 is SYDVKM. V was clipped by 5 bases and J by 5 bases; unmatched bases: 12. The CDR3 region has the DNA TGTGCCAGCAGTCCCTCCCCGGACAGGGGGAGGAACGAGCAGTACTTC. Protein product: CASSPSPDRGRNEQYF. The full variable domain, in which reference TRBV28 and TRBJ2-7 provide the parts outside the CDR3, is DVKVTQSSRYLVKRTGEKVFLECVQDMDHENMFWYRQDPGLGLRLIYFSYDVKMKEKGDIPEGYSVSREKKERFSLILESASTNQTSMYLCASSPSPDRGRNEQYFGPGTRLTVT.

The J gene is TRBJ2-6, the V gene TRBV4-1; D may be TRBD2 (6 bases). The CDR3 consists of 16 residues. V lost 1 base and J 4 bases, leaving 11 bases between the germline ends. Germline V gives CDR1 MGHRA, CDR2 YSYEKL. The CDR3 loop reads CASSQGPGVGANVLTF. The CDR3 DNA sequence: TGCGCCAGCAGCCAAGGTCCGGGGGTCGGGGCCAACGTCCTGACTTTC.

This rearrangement joins TRBV30 to TRBJ2-3, with 8 bases fitting TRBD2. V lost 2 bases, J lost 5 bases, and 3 bases stayed unmatched. This CDR3 is built from 13 residues. Germline values: CDR1 GTSNPN, CDR2 SVGIG (reference sequence). In nucleotides, the CDR3 is TGTGCCTGGAGTAACGGGGGGGAAGATACGCAGTATTTT. This codes for CAWSNGGEDTQYF. Variable domain in full (rest from reference TRBV30 and TRBJ2-3): SQTIHQWPATLVQPVGSPLSLECTVEGTSNPNLYWYRQAAGRGLQLLFYSVGIGQISSEVPQNLSASRPQDRQFILSSKKLLLSDSGFYLCAWSNGGEDTQYFGPGTRLTVL.

The chain combines TRBV19 with TRBJ2-2; TRBD1 is a possible D gene (5 bases). The germline V gene has CDR1 LNHDA and CDR2 SQIVND (reference sequence). The CDR3 is 14 residues long. V was pared by 4 bases and J by 3 bases, with 9 bases between. CDR3 loop: CASSTLQDTGELFF. The CDR3 coding sequence is TGTGCCAGTAGTACATTACAGGACACCGGGGAGCTGTTTTTT. The full variable domain, in which reference TRBV19 and TRBJ2-2 provide the parts outside the CDR3, is DGGITQSPKYLFRKEGQNVTLSCEQNLNHDAMYWYRQDPGQGLRLIYYSQIVNDFQKGDIAEGYSVSREKKESFPLTVTSAQKNPTAFYLCASSTLQDTGELFFGEGSRLTVL.

CDR3 DNA: TGTGCCATCGGAGCGAGGGGGAAGAACACTGAAGCTTTCTTT. Amino acid sequence: CAIGARGKNTEAFF. The chain has TRBV10-3 and TRBJ1-1, with D possibly being TRBD1 (6 bases). The CDR3 has 14 residues. The germline V and J ends were trimmed by 8 bases and 1 base, with 14 bases remaining between them. Looked up from germline, CDR1 is ENHRY and CDR2 is SYGVKD.

This chain links TRBV27 with TRBJ2-3; D is perhaps TRBD2 (6 bases). The CDR3 sequence is 14 residues long. Looked up from germline, CDR1 is MNHEY and CDR2 is SMNVEV (reference sequence). V was trimmed by 6 bases and J by 3 bases, leaving 13 bases between them. CDR3: CASSPWGETDTQYF. DNA for the CDR3: TGTGCCAGCAGCCCCTGGGGGGAGACAGATACGCAGTATTTT.

The V and J genes are TRBV14 and TRBJ2-7; D remains unclear. V dropped 4 bases and J dropped 5 bases, with 18 bases sitting between them. The length of the CDR3 is 15 residues. CDR1 SGHDN and CDR2 FVKESK come from the germline V gene. CDR3 nucleotides: TGTGCCAGCAGCCCATTCGACACATTGCCAAACGAGCAGTACTTC. This sequence encodes CASSPFDTLPNEQYF.

The chain is built from TRBV28 and TRBJ1-4, with TRBD1 as a possible D gene (5 bases). Looked up from germline, CDR1 is MDHEN and CDR2 is SYDVKM. V was pared by 6 bases and J by 10 bases, with 12 bases between. The CDR3 length is 12 residues. CDR3 sequence: CASRRRAAKLFF. CDR3 in DNA: TGTGCCAGCAGGCGCAGGGCGGCAAAACTGTTTTTT.

The chain uses TRBV5-1 and TRBJ1-1; 7 nucleotides agree with TRBD1. V shed 0 bases and J 1 base; nucleotides not matched to a gene: 3. Germline CDR1 and CDR2: SGHRS and YFSETQ. The CDR3 is made up of 15 amino acids. The CDR3 loop is CASSLDWTGNTEAFF. CDR3 coding DNA: TGCGCCAGCAGCTTGGATTGGACAGGGAACACTGAAGCTTTCTTT.

The gene calls are TRBV27 and TRBJ2-7; 7 bases are shared with TRBD1. The J segment lost 2 bases and the V segment lost 5 bases, leaving 6 bases of the junction unmatched. This CDR3 region has 14 residues. CDR1 is MNHEY, CDR2 SMNVEV, per germline (reference sequence). CDR3 amino acids: CASSLTTGPYEQYF. The CDR3 region has the DNA TGTGCCAGCAGTCTAACGACAGGGCCCTACGAGCAGTACTTC.

This clone was detected once. The J gene is TRBJ2-2, the V gene TRBV3-1 (or the pseudogene TRBV3-2); 7 nucleotides align to TRBD1. Germline CDR1 is LGHDT and CDR2 is YNNKEL (reference sequence). V lost 3 bases and J lost 9; bases outside the gene matches: 4. The CDR3 is 13 amino acids. In DNA form, the CDR3 reads TGTGCCAGCAGCCAGGACAGGCGCCGGGAGCTGTTTTTT. Its protein is CASSQDRRRELFF.

The rearrangement joins TRBV11-2 to TRBJ2-7, with TRBD2 matching over 11 bases. The germline gives CDR1 SGHAT, CDR2 FQNNGV. V was clipped by 2 bases and J by 3 bases; unmatched bases: 3. This CDR3 has 15 residues. DNA of the CDR3: TGTGCCAGCAGCTTAAGCCTAGCGGGGGGCTACGAGCAGTACTTC. This encodes CASSLSLAGGYEQYF.

The CDR3 protein is CASSPPRLAGGNEQFF. CDR3 DNA: TGTGCCAGCAGCCCCCCGCGACTAGCGGGGGGCAATGAGCAGTTCTTC. The V gene is TRBV5-4, the J gene TRBJ2-1; the match to TRBD2 covers 13 bases. This CDR3 has 16 residues. Germline V gene lookup returns CDR1 SGHNT and CDR2 YYREEE (reference sequence). V shed 4 bases and J 6 bases; nucleotides not matched to a gene: 7.

This chain links TRBV3-1 (or the pseudogene TRBV3-2) with TRBJ1-1; 8 bases are a match to TRBD1. Germline V gene lookup returns CDR1 LGHDT and CDR2 YNNKEL (reference sequence). This CDR3 has 15 residues. V was clipped by 7 bases and J by 1 base; unmatched bases: 8. The CDR3 is CASIQGQARNTEAFF. The CDR3 nucleotides read TGTGCCAGCATCCAGGGACAGGCAAGGAACACTGAAGCTTTCTTT.

The chain recombines TRBV3-1 (or the pseudogene TRBV3-2) with TRBJ2-7; 7 bases are shared with TRBD2. CDR1 is LGHDT, CDR2 YNNKEL, per germline (reference sequence). There are 14 residues in the CDR3. With 4 bases clipped from V and 2 bases from J, the junction kept 5 bases outside the gene matches. CDR3 loop: CASSPRGIPYEQYF. Written as DNA, the CDR3 is TGTGCCAGCAGCCCGCGGGGGATTCCCTACGAGCAGTACTTC.

This clone appeared once. This chain uses TRBV5-4 with TRBJ2-5; D gene unclear. Germline lookup yields CDR1 SGHNT and CDR2 YYREEE (reference sequence). CDR3 size: 12 residues. The V gene lost 4 bases and the J gene lost 7 bases, with 11 bases spanning the gap. The CDR3 nucleotides are TGTGCCAGCAGCCTGAACTCGGGGACCCAGTACTTC. This gives the protein CASSLNSGTQYF.

The chain carries TRBV7-9 and TRBJ1-1; possibly TRBD1 for D (6 bases). Germline assignment: CDR1 SEHNR and CDR2 FQNEAQ (reference sequence). The CDR3 is 15 amino acids. The germline V and J ends were trimmed by 2 bases and 8 bases, with 18 bases remaining between them. This CDR3 reads CASSLMGQGFLEAFF. CDR3 in DNA: TGTGCCAGCAGCTTAATGGGCCAGGGGTTTCTAGAAGCTTTCTTT.

V gene TRBV28 combines with J gene TRBJ1-5; possibly TRBD1 for D (6 bases). This CDR3 is built from 15 residues. V gave up 5 bases and J gave up 3 bases, with 14 bases separating them. Germline V CDR1 and CDR2: MDHEN, SYDVKM. The CDR3 reads CASSRLGGLNQPQHF. DNA of the CDR3: TGTGCCAGCAGTCGTCTCGGGGGGCTCAATCAGCCCCAGCATTTT.

Written as DNA, the CDR3 is TGTGCCAGTAGTATGGGGACAGGGAATAGCAATCAGCCCCAGCATTTT. It is translated as CASSMGTGNSNQPQHF. This chain uses TRBV19 with TRBJ1-5, with 9 nucleotides matching TRBD1. Trimming at V came to 3 bases and at J to 0 bases, leaving 3 bases not matched to a gene. The CDR3 is made up of 16 amino acids. Germline V gene sequence: CDR1 LNHDA, CDR2 SQIVND (reference sequence).

This clone has only a few counts. The V call is TRBV5-6, the J call TRBJ1-2; D remains unclear. CDR1 and CDR2 (germline): SGHDT, YYEEEE. The germline V and J ends were trimmed by 2 bases and 7 bases, with 6 bases remaining between them. CDR3 length: 11 amino acids. The CDR3 protein is CASSFMSGYTF. The CDR3 coding sequence is TGTGCCAGCAGCTTCATGAGTGGCTACACCTTC.

The genes are TRBV25-1 and TRBJ2-7; the match to TRBD1 covers 11 bases. The V gene end was trimmed by 8 bases and the J gene end by 3 bases; junction bases not matched to a gene: 0. Germline V CDR1 and CDR2: MGHDK, SYGVNS. The CDR3 covers 12 residues. CDR3 in amino acids: CASGTGGYEQYF. The CDR3 region has the DNA TGTGCCAGCGGGACAGGGGGCTACGAGCAGTACTTC.